Reported below is one T cell receptor (beta chain). Its antigen is still unknown. Profiled with immunoSEQ multiplex PCR; TCRdb holds only in-frame clones, not every one. The sample records some 74,000 clones, approximately 90% being singletons. This CDR3 is 17 amino acids long. Losses at the gene ends were 4 bases for V and 1 base for J; bases not matched to a gene: 12. Germline V lookup: CDR1 SGHRS, CDR2 YFSETQ. These data come from a study of OX40 agonist ivuxolimab in advanced cancers. Study context: In this cohort, patients received ivuxolimab, an agonistic anti-OX40 (CD134) antibody. One patient with hepatocellular carcinoma and two with cutaneous melanoma, three in all, had partial responses. Study outcomes and limitations: Expanded clones were, on average, more numerous in CD8+ T cells than in CD4+. Determination of antigen specificity was not performed for the expanded peripheral T cells.

The V gene is TRBV5-1, the J gene TRBJ2-5; TRBD2 matches at 8 bases. The receptor was derived from an adult with an advanced solid tumor such as melanoma, head and neck, liver or kidney cancer. The source material was CD4+ or CD8+ T cells sorted from blood, sampled in a trial of the OX40 agonist ivuxolimab. The CDR3 nucleotides are TGCGCCAGCAGCCCGGGACTAGTTGGACCCACCCAAGAGACCCAGTACTTC. Its protein product is CASSPGLVGPTQETQYF. The variable domain in full, completed from reference TRBV5-1 and TRBJ2-5, reads KAGVTQTPRYLIKTRGQQVTLSCSPISGHRSVSWYQQTPGQGLQFLFEYFSETQRNKGNFPGRFSGRQFSNSRSEMNVSTLELGDSALYLCASSPGLVGPTQETQYFGPGTRLLVL.